This T cell receptor (beta chain) emerged from a study of memory CD4+ T cells and cytomegalovirus serostatus. The sort gate was single viable CD3+CD4+CD8-CD45RO+ cells for memory CD4+ T cells. The table came from immunoSEQ multiplex PCR; TCRdb's copy has only in-frame clones and leaves some out. The sample has under 45,000 clones; over 70% are singletons. Germline values: CDR1 SGDLS, CDR2 YYNGEE. The ends were cut back, 4 bases at V and 8 bases at J, with 12 bases in the middle. The CDR3 contains 12 residues. The sequence was obtained from an adult in good health and CMV-seronegative. Material for sequencing was memory CD4+ T cells from blood. The V call is TRBV9, the J call TRBJ1-2, with D uncertain. In DNA form, the CDR3 reads TGTGCCAGCAGCCTTACACGTGAGGGCTACACCTTC. It codes for CASSLTREGYTF.